The 5 T cell receptor beta chains presented below share a single source sample, sequenced in a study of blood T cells in healthy people across ages. The authors ran a second PCR of roughly 6 to 12 cycles using a sample-barcoded 5' primer and a J-beta primer mix. TCRdb used MiXCR to reprocess the 5' RACE reads, holding one entry per CDR3 protein. The table lists hundreds of thousands of distinct CDR3 sequences, roughly 64% of them singletons. The specimen was blood. Receptor source: a man between 25 and 39 years old in good health.

In its sample, this clonotype was seen once. The chain joins TRBV7-8 to TRBJ2-3; D is perhaps TRBD2 (5 bases). Germline loops: CDR1 SGHVS, CDR2 FQNEAQ. V lost 5 bases and J 4 bases, leaving 22 bases between the germline ends. The CDR3 sequence is 17 residues long. The CDR3 nucleotides read TGTGCCAGCAGCCCCCGGGGTCCGCGGCGGTTATCAGATACGCAGTATTTT. Its translation: CASSPRGPRRLSDTQYF.

This clonotype was observed a few times. Here the CDR3 reads CASSQGQRETQYF. CDR3 in DNA: TGTGCCAGCAGCCAGGGACAGAGGGAGACCCAGTACTTC. This chain connects TRBV7-9 to TRBJ2-5, with 7 positions matching TRBD1. Germline CDR1 SEHNR, CDR2 FQNEAQ (reference sequence). The CDR3 is 13 amino acids. V was pared by 5 bases and J by 5 bases, with 5 bases of the junction left unmatched.

The table lists this clonotype with a few counts. This chain links TRBV20-1 with TRBJ2-5; 8 nucleotides align to TRBD1. CDR1 DFQATT and CDR2 SNEGSKA come from the germline V gene (reference sequence). With 2 bases clipped from V and 2 bases from J, the junction kept 10 bases outside the gene matches. The CDR3 sequence is 16 residues long. The CDR3 DNA sequence: TGCAGTGCTAGAACCCGACAGGGGATGGGACAAGAGACCCAGTACTTC. It codes for CSARTRQGMGQETQYF.

J is TRBJ1-2 and V is TRBV6-6; D possibly corresponds to TRBD1 (5 bases). There are 14 residues in the CDR3. Germline CDR1 and CDR2: MNHNY and SVGAGI (reference sequence). Trimming pared 5 bases from V and 0 bases from J, leaving 10 bases between. The DNA for the CDR3 is TGTGCCAGCAGTCAACAGGCTTCTAACTATGGCTACACCTTC. Residues: CASSQQASNYGYTF.

The chain combines TRBV5-1 with TRBJ2-1; 7 nucleotides match TRBD2. V shed 4 bases and J 11 bases; nucleotides not matched to a gene: 12. The CDR3 contains 14 residues. From germline, CDR1 is SGHRS and CDR2 YFSETQ. This CDR3 is CASSPLSGLNKQFF. The CDR3 DNA reads TGCGCCAGCAGCCCACTATCGGGACTAAATAAGCAGTTCTTC.